This T cell receptor (beta chain) is drawn from a study of blood T cells in healthy people across ages. A second PCR, run for about 7 to 12 cycles, used a sample-barcoded 5' primer plus a J-beta primer mix. Samples each returned at least 3 million CDR3-containing paired-end reads. TCRdb re-called the 5' RACE reads through MiXCR, storing one row per CDR3 protein. The table lists 730,000 or so distinct CDR3 sequences, approximately 39% of them singletons. Study results and caveats: Roughly linear declines in TCR beta diversity per million T cells occurred with age.

Sample donors were healthy Caucasian individuals that came from Russia, aged roughly 6 to 100. PBMCs were isolated at a quantity of at least 7 million per sample. This CDR3 is built from 14 residues. Losses at the gene ends were 1 base for V and 11 bases for J; bases not matched to a gene: 7. CDR1 is KGHSH and CDR2 is LQKENI in the germline V gene. Of note for this clonotype: What it binds is not known.

The chain combines TRBV18 with TRBJ2-5; 10 bases fit TRBD2. The source material was blood. The TCR originated in a woman aged 60-75 years in good health. CDR3 sequence reads: CASSPRKAGGEQYF. The CDR3 coding sequence is TGTGCCAGCTCACCACGAAAAGCGGGGGGGGAGCAGTACTTC.